This T cell receptor (beta chain) was recorded in a study of cytomegalovirus exposure and HLA in healthy donors. Across the whole study: There were 100 million to 130 million unique TCR beta sequences, drawn from about 200 million T cells, in an earlier analysis. General study results and limits: Indistinguishable V segments such as TRBV6-2 and TRBV6-3 were excluded. When analyzed later, a missense DCLRE1C variant was found to be linked to TCR beta V- and J-gene trimming. Earlier analysis yielded a pattern in which most TCR beta V segments were productive about 90% or about 30% of the time.

CDR3 length: 17 amino acids. PCR primers comprised 60 Vbeta and 13 Jbeta primers. Using immunoSEQ multiplex PCR, the repertoire was profiled, and TCRdb retains in-frame clones only, with some absent. The sample has about 240,000 clones; roughly 73% are singletons. Points on this clone: The antigen remains unidentified.

The chain recombines TRBV21-1 with TRBJ2-2; the listed D gene, TRBD2, was not tested against the DNA. TRBV21-1 is classified as a pseudogene. This receptor was taken from a boy younger than 18 in good health and CMV-seronegative. Sequencing was performed on PBMCs. For the CDR3, the DNA is TGTGCCAGCAGCAATACTAGCGGGATCCCCTACACCGGGGAGCTGTTTTTT. It codes for CASSNTSGIPYTGELFF.